This T cell receptor (beta chain) originates from a study of blood T cell repertoires in COVID-19 (dated by TCRdb to about 2020). In terms of the full investigation: The collaborator samples originated in the United States, Italy and Spain and spanned the acute and convalescent phases of COVID-19. The prospective study material was composed of cDNA or gDNA derived from T cells, B-cell-depleted T cells, or PBMCs. The dataset comprised deeply sampled blood TCRbeta repertoires from subjects exposed to, actively infected with, or recovered from COVID-19. The repertoires were released in a freely available public database meant as a resource for research on the immune response to SARS-CoV-2. Samples came from the ongoing ImmuneRACE study (first 160 participants) plus 1,254 subjects from 6 global collaborators. A de-identified subject ID, COVID-19 status, age in years and sex were almost always included in the sample metadata. Where HLA class I and class II types were available, the types were taken from metadata supplied by the sample provider, not from assay-based typing.

As concerns this clone: No cognate antigen has been identified for it. Base quality data are lacking; no much larger clone is found one base away. The identical CDR3 is also encoded by other nucleotide sequences in the sample.

The junction carries 6 bases between V and J, which are trimmed by 3 bases and 0 bases respectively. Measured from the cysteine to the phenylalanine, the CDR3 is 13 residues long. The only DNA kept is the CDR3, 39 bases in frame from the first base. CDR1 and CDR2, looked up from the germline V gene, are KGHSH and LQKENI. Study-wide findings and limitations: How much clinical and demographic metadata was included differed by source and by participant, and the metadata was provided uncurated.

The immunoSEQ Assay, a bias-controlled multiplex PCR, was used to amplify TCRbeta CDR3 regions from genomic DNA. In the authors' own workflow: Nucleated cell counts per sample were estimated from amplification of reference gene primers within the assay. To quantify the absolute abundance of each unique TCRbeta CDR3 rearrangement, sequence reads were collapsed and filtered. For each sample, productive Simpson clonality was calculated as the square root of Simpson's diversity index across productive rearrangements. TCRdb's version of the immuneACCESS table is confined to in-frame rearrangements and falls short of the full clone set. An unresolved V gene accounts for under half of the shortfall where checked; the remainder is of unknown origin. The V and J calls and clone size are taken from that table; D and trimming were inferred from the DNA. In all, the sample holds roughly 250,000 clones, and about 85% of those were seen once. The top ten clones comprise about 0.93% of the sample.

Collaborating institutions collected whole blood in K2EDTA tubes following their own protocols. For TCRbeta analysis, collaborator samples were shipped as frozen whole blood, as isolated PBMCs, or as DNA extracted from either sample type. The source of this sequence is a man aged 40-49 years with acute or convalescent COVID-19. Sequencing used peripheral blood. The V and J genes are TRBV18 and TRBJ2-7; the D gene is possibly TRBD1, with 5 bases matching. CDR3 protein: CASSPTGSYEQYF. The DNA is as follows: TGTGCCAGCTCACCTACAGGCTCCTACGAGCAGTACTTC.